This is a list of T cell receptor beta chains from one sample in a study of shared clonotypes between healthy human individuals. The protocol was immunoSEQ multiplex PCR, while the TCRdb copy is restricted to in-frame clones and leaves out a portion. The sample includes some 1 million clones, under 80% of them seen just once. Material for sequencing was memory CD4+ T cells sorted from blood. Receptors were obtained from a man aged 18 to 29 in good health. CDR3s include the opening cysteine and the closing phenylalanine or tryptophan.

V gene	J gene	CDR3 protein
TRBV9	TRBJ2-3	CASSARGISTDTQYF
TRBV5-1	TRBJ2-5	CASSLIGGLQETQYF
TRBV7-2	TRBJ2-1	CASSLVPSRERQPNEQFF
TRBV2	TRBJ2-2	CASRLLDIQSTGELFF
TRBV27	TRBJ2-5	CASSLLAGVQETQYF
TRBV28	TRBJ1-5	CASSRVPGQVQPQHF
TRBV30	TRBJ2-3	CAWTKTSGVTDTQYF
TRBV30	TRBJ2-2	CAWSQHGLATRFAGELFF
TRBV6-1	TRBJ2-6	CASSALGPGGGANVLTF
TRBV4-1	TRBJ1-6	CASSPRLGSPLHF
TRBV4-3	TRBJ2-7	CASSRDAVSPYEQYF
TRBV7-9	TRBJ2-3	CASRLTGRGATHTQYF
TRBV5-1	TRBJ2-5	CASSLVPTTGAETQYF
TRBV7-2	TRBJ1-2	CASSLGQGDYGYTF
TRBV20-1	TRBJ2-7	CSVLGGGEQYF